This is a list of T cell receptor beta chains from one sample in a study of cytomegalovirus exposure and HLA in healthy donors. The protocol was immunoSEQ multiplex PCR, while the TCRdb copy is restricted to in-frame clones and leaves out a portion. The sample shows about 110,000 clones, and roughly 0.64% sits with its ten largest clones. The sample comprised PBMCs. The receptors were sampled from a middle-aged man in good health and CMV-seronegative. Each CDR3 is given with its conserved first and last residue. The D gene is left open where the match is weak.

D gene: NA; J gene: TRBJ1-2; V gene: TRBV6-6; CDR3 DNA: TGTGCCAGCGAAGCCTGGGAGGGGCCCTATGGCTACACCTTC; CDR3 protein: CASEAWEGPYGYTF
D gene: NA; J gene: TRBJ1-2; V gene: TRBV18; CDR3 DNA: TGTGCCAGCTCACCACCGTCCAGGGTAGATGGCTACACCTTC; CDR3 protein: CASSPPSRVDGYTF
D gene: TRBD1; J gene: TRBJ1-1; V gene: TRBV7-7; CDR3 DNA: TGTGCTAGCAGTCCGGGACAGGGCGAGGGGGTGAACACTGAAGCTTTCTTT; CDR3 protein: CASSPGQGEGVNTEAFF
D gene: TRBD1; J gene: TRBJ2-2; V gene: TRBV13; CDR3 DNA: TGTGCCAGCAGCCCGGACAGGGAGGAATCCGGGGAGCTGTTTTTT; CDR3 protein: CASSPDREESGELFF
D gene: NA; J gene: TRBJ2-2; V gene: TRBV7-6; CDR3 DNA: TGTGCCAGCAGCTTACTCAGGGCGGCCACCGGGGAGCTGTTTTTT; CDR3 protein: CASSLLRAATGELFF
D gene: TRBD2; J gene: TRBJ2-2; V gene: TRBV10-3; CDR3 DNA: TGTGCCGCCAGACCCTCACTAGCGGGCTTCACCGGGGAGCTGTTTTTT; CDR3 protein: CAARPSLAGFTGELFF
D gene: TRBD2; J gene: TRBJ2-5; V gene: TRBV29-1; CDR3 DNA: TGCAGCGTAGCGGGGGGGCAAATTGGGACCCAGTACTTC; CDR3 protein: CSVAGGQIGTQYF
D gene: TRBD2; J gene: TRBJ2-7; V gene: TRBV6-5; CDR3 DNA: TGTGCCAGCAGTTCGGGGGGTACCTACGAGCAGTACTTC; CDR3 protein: CASSSGGTYEQYF
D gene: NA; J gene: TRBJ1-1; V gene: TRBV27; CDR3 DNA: TGTGCCAGCAGTCTCTTTTTCCGGGGGAACACTGAAGCTTTCTTT; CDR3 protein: CASSLFFRGNTEAFF
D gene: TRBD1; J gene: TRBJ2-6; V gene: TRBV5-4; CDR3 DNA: TGTGCCAGCAGCTCTCCCGGCTGGGACAGGGAAGGGCCTGGGGCCAACGTCCTGACTTTC; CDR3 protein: CASSSPGWDREGPGANVLTF
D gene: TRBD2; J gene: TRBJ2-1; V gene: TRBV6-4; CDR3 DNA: TGTGCCAGCGCCGCTAGCGGGATTAGGGGTGAGCAGTTCTTC; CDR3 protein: CASAASGIRGEQFF
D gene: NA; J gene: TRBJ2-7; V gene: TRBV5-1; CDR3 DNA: TGCGCCAGCAGAGTTCTAGGGGCCTACGAGCAGTACTTC; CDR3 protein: CASRVLGAYEQYF
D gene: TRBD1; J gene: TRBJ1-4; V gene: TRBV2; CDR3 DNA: TGTGCCAGCAGTGTCGCACCGGGACAGGGCGAAGAAAAACTGTTTTTT; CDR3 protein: CASSVAPGQGEEKLFF
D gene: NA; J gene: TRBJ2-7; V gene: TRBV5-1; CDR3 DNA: TGCGCCAGCAGCCCGTCCCGGGACATTTACGAGCAGTACTTC; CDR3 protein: CASSPSRDIYEQYF
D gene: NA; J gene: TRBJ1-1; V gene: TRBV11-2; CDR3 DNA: TGTGCCAGCAGCTTAGATCCCCAGGGGCACAGCCGGGCTTTCTTT; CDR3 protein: CASSLDPQGHSRAFF
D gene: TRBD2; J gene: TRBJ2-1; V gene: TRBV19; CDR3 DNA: TGTGCCAGTAGTAGGGGGGGGAATGAGCAGTTCTTC; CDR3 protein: CASSRGGNEQFF
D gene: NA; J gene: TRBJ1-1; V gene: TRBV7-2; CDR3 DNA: TGTGCCAGCAGCTTAGTATCAGTGGACACTGAAGCTTTCTTT; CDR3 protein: CASSLVSVDTEAFF
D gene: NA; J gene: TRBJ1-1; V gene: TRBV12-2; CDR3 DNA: TGTGCAAGTCGTCTAGGGGTATTTGAAGCTTTCTTT; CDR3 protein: CASRLGVFEAFF
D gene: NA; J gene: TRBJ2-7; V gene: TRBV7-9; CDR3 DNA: TGTGCCAGCAGCTTGGTGGGGAGCGCCTACGAGCAGTACTTC; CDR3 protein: CASSLVGSAYEQYF
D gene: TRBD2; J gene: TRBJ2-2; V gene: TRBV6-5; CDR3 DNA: TGTGCCAGCAATAACGGGACTATGAACACCGGGGAGCTGTTTTTT; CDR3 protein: CASNNGTMNTGELFF
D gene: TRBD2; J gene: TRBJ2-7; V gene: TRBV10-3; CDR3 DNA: TGTGCCATCAAACTAGCGGGGGGGGACTACGAGCAGTACTTC; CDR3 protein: CAIKLAGGDYEQYF
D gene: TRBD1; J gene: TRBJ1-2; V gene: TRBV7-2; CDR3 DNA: TGTGCCAGCAGCTTAACCGGGACAGGGATGAACTATGGCTACACCTTC; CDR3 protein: CASSLTGTGMNYGYTF
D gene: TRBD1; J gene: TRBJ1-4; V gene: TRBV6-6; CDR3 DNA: TGTGCCAGCAGTTACTCGATCGGGACAGGGGATGAAAAACTGTTTTTT; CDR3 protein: CASSYSIGTGDEKLFF
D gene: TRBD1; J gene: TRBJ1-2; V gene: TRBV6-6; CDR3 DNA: TGTGCCAGCAGCCCGACAGGGTATGATGGCTACACCTTC; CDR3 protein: CASSPTGYDGYTF
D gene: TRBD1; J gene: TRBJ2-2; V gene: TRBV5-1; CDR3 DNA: TGCGCCAGCAATGAACCAGGGGGCGCCGGCACCGGGGAGCTGTTTTTT; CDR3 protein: CASNEPGGAGTGELFF
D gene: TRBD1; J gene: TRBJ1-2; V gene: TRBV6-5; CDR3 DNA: TGTGCCAGCAGTTATACGGACAGGGGGGGCTACACCTTC; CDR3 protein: CASSYTDRGGYTF
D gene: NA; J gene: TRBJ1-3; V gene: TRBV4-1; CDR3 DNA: TGCGCCAGCAGCCAAGATAGTGGGGCGCGAACTGGAAACACCATATATTTT; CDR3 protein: CASSQDSGARTGNTIYF